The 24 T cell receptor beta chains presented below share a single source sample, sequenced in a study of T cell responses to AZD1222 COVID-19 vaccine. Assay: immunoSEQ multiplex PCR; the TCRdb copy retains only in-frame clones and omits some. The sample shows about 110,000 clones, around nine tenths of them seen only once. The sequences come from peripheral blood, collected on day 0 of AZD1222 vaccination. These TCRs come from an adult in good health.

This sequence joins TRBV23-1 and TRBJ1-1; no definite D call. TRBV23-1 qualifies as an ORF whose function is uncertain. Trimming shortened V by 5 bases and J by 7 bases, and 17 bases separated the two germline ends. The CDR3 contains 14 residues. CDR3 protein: CASSEEAAALEAFF. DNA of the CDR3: TGCGCCAGCAGTGAAGAGGCGGCAGCGCTTGAAGCTTTCTTT.

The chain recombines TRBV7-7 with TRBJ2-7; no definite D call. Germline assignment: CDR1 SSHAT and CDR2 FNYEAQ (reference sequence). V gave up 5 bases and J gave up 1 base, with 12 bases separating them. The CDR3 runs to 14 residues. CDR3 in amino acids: CASSANVQSYEQYF. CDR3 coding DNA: TGTGCCAGCAGCGCGAATGTACAGTCCTACGAGCAGTACTTC.

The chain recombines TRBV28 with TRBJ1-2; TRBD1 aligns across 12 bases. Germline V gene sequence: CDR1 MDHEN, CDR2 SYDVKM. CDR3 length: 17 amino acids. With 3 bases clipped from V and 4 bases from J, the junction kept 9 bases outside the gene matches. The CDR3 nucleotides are TGTGCCAGCAGTTTCGGGGGACAGGGGGCGCGATTCTATGGCTACACCTTC. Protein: CASSFGGQGARFYGYTF.

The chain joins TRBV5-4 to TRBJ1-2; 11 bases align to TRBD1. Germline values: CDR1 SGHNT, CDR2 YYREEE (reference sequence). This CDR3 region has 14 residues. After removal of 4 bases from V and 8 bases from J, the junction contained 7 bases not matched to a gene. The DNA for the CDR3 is TGTGCCAGCAGCGCTCCCCGGACAGGGGGCGGCTACACCTTC. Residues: CASSAPRTGGGYTF.

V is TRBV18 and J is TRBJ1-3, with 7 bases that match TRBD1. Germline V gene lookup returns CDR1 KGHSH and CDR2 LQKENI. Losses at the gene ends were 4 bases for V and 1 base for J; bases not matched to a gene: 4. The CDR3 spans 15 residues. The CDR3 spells CASSLRQGSGNTIYF. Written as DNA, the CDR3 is TGTGCCAGCTCACTACGACAGGGATCTGGAAACACCATATATTTT. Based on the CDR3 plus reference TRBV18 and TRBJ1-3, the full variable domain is NAGVMQNPRHLVRRRGQEARLRCSPMKGHSHVYWYRQLPEEGLKFMVYLQKENIIDESGMPKERFSAEFPKEGPSILRIQQVVRGDSAAYFCASSLRQGSGNTIYFGEGSWLTVV.

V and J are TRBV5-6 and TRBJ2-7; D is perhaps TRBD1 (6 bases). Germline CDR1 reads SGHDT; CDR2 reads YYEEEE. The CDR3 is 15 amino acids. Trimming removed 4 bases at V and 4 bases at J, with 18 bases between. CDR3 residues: CASSITGTRVYEQYF. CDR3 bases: TGTGCCAGCAGCATCACCGGGACACGAGTGTACGAGCAGTACTTC.

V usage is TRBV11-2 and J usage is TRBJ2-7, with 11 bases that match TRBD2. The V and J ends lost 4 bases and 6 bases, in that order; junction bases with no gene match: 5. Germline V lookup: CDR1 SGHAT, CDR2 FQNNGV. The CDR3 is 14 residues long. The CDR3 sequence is CASSSTSGGPEQYF. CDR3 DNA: TGTGCCAGCAGCTCTACTAGCGGGGGCCCCGAGCAGTACTTC.

CDR3 nucleotides: TGCGCCAGCAGCCCTCCGACGGGGAACACTGAAGCTTTCTTT. This gives the protein CASSPPTGNTEAFF. The chain couples TRBV4-1 to TRBJ1-1; D is unclear. The CDR3 contains 14 residues. Germline loops: CDR1 MGHRA, CDR2 YSYEKL. Between the trimmed V and J ends, which lost 4 bases and 1 base, there was a span of 10 bases.

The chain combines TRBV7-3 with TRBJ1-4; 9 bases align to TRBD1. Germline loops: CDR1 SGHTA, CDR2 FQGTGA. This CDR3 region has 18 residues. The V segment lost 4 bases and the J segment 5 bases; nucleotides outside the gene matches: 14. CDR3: CASSSYVGTGMVNEKLFF. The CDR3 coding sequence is TGTGCCAGCAGCTCATATGTCGGGACAGGGATGGTAAATGAAAAACTGTTTTTT.

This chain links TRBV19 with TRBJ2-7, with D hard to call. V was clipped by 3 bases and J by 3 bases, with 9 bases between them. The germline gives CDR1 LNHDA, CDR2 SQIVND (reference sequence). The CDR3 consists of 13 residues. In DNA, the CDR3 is TGTGCCAGTAGTATGTCCAGGAGCTACGAGCAGTACTTC. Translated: CASSMSRSYEQYF.

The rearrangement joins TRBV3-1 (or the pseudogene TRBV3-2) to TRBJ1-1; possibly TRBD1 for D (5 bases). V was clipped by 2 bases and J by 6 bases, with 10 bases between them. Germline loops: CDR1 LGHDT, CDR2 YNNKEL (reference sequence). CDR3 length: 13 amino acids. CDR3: CASSQQGGAEAFF. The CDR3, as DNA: TGTGCCAGCAGCCAACAGGGTGGCGCTGAAGCTTTCTTT.

CDR3 in DNA: TGTGCCAGCAGCCCTGACCCGGGACTAGCGGGAGTACCAGATACGCAGTATTTT. Residues: CASSPDPGLAGVPDTQYF. The V gene is TRBV9, the J gene TRBJ2-3; TRBD2 matches at 14 bases. V shed 4 bases, J shed 4 bases, and the junction held 11 bases outside the gene matches. This CDR3 is 18 amino acids long. In germline, CDR1 is SGDLS, CDR2 YYNGEE.

In nucleotides, the CDR3 is TGTGCCAGCAGCTCAACCAGGGCAAGGCGGAGCACTGAAGCTTTCTTT. It yields the protein CASSSTRARRSTEAFF. J is TRBJ1-1 and V is TRBV5-8; the D gene is possibly TRBD1 (5 bases). Germline V gene lookup returns CDR1 SGHTS and CDR2 YDEGEE. Between the trimmed V and J ends, which lost 3 bases and 4 bases, there was a span of 19 bases. This CDR3 comprises 16 residues.

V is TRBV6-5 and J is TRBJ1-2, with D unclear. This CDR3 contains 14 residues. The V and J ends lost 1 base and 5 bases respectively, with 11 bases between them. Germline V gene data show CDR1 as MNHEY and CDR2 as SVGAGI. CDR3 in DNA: TGTGCCAGCAGTTACTTCATGGGAAAGTATGGCTACACCTTC. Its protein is CASSYFMGKYGYTF.

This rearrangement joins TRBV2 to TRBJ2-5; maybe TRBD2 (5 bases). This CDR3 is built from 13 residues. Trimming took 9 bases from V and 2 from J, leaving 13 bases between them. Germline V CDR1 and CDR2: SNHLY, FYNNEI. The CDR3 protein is CARTGLIQETQYF. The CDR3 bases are TGTGCCAGGACTGGACTCATTCAAGAGACCCAGTACTTC.

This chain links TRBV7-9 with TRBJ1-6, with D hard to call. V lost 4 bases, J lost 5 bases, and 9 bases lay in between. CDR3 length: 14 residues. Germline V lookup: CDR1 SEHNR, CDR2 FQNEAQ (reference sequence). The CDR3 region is CASSSDGNNSPLHF. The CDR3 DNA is TGTGCCAGCAGCTCGGACGGAAATAATTCACCCCTCCACTTT.

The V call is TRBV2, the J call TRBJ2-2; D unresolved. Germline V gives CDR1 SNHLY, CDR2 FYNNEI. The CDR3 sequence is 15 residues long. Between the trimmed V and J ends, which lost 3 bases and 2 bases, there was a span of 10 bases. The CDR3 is CASSDNDVNTGELFF. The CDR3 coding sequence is TGTGCCAGCAGTGATAACGACGTCAACACCGGGGAGCTGTTTTTT.

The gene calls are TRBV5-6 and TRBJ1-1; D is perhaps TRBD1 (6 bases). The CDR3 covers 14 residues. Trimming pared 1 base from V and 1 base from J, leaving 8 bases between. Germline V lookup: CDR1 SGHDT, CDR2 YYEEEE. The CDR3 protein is CASSLTGKNTEAFF. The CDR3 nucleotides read TGTGCCAGCAGCTTGACAGGGAAGAACACTGAAGCTTTCTTT.

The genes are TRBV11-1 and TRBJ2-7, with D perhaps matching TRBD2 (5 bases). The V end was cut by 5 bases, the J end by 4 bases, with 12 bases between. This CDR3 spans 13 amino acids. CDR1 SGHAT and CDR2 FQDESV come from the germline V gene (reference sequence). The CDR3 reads CASSRTRDYEQYF. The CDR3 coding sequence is TGTGCCAGCAGCCGTACTCGGGATTACGAGCAGTACTTC.

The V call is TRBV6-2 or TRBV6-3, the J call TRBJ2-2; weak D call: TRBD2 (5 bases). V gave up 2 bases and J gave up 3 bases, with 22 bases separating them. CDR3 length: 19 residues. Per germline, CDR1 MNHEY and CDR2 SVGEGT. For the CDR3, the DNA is TGTGCCAGCAGTTACCGGCTCGGGCGTGGCGAGGGCTACACCGGGGAGCTGTTTTTT. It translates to CASSYRLGRGEGYTGELFF.

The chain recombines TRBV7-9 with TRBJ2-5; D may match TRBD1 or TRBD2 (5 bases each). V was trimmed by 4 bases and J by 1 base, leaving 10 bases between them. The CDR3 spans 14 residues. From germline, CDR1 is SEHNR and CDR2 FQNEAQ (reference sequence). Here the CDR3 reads CASSYGTVQETQYF. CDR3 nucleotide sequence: TGTGCCAGCAGCTACGGGACGGTCCAAGAGACCCAGTACTTC.

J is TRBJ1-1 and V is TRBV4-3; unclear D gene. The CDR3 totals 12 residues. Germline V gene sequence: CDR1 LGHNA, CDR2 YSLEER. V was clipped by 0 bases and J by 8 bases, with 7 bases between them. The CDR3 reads CASSQDRTEAFF. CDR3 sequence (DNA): TGCGCCAGCAGCCAAGATCGGACGGAAGCTTTCTTT.

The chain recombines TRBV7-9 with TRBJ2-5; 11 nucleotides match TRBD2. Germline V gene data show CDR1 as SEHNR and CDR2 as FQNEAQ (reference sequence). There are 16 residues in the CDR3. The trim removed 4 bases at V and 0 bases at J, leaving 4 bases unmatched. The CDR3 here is CASSSLTSGDQETQYF. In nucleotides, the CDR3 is TGTGCCAGCAGCTCGCTGACTAGCGGGGACCAAGAGACCCAGTACTTC.

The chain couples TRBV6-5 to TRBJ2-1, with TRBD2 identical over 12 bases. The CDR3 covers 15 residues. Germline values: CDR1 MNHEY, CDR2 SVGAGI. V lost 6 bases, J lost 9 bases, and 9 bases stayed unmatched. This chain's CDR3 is CASRETSGSHVEQFF. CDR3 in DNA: TGTGCCAGCAGGGAGACTAGCGGGAGTCACGTTGAGCAGTTCTTC.